This entry lists 11 T cell receptor beta chains sequenced from one sample in a study of blood T cell repertoires in COVID-19. Data came from immunoSEQ multiplex PCR; TCRdb stores just in-frame clones and leaves some out. The table has over 100,000 clones, 70% to 90% seen once. Sequencing was performed on peripheral blood. Receptors were obtained from a man aged 45-60 years with active COVID-19.

This chain uses TRBV9 with TRBJ2-3; 13 positions agree with TRBD2. Germline V gene data show CDR1 as SGDLS and CDR2 as YYNGEE. V shed 0 bases and J 4 bases; nucleotides not matched to a gene: 5. This CDR3 contains 17 residues. The DNA for the CDR3 is TGTGCCAGCAGCGTAGACGGGACTAGCGGGGTGGCAGATACGCAGTATTTT. It specifies CASSVDGTSGVADTQYF.

The rearrangement uses TRBV14 and TRBJ2-1; 8 positions agree with TRBD1. Germline CDR1 reads SGHDN; CDR2 reads FVKESK. V was pared by 4 bases and J by 9 bases, with 11 bases of the junction left unmatched. The CDR3 is 15 amino acids. DNA of the CDR3: TGTGCCAGCAGCCCCAGGGACAGGCCCATGGGTGAGCAGTTCTTC. Its translation is CASSPRDRPMGEQFF. Full variable domain (remainder filled in from reference TRBV14 and TRBJ2-1): EAGVTQFPSHSVIEKGQTVTLRCDPISGHDNLYWYRRVMGKEIKFLLHFVKESKQDESGMPNNRFLAERTGGTYSTLKVQPAELEDSGVYFCASSPRDRPMGEQFFGPGTRLTVL.

This chain uses TRBV6-5 with TRBJ1-1; D not certain. Trimming stripped 4 bases from V and 11 bases from J, with 11 bases between. The CDR3 is 11 amino acids. Germline loops: CDR1 MNHEY, CDR2 SVGAGI. This CDR3 is CASSSLSRAFF. The DNA for the CDR3 is TGTGCCAGCAGTTCGCTATCACGGGCTTTCTTT.

V and J are TRBV5-1 and TRBJ1-1; 12 bases agree with TRBD1. The CDR3 extends over 15 amino acids. CDR1 is SGHRS, CDR2 YFSETQ, per germline. V shed 4 bases and J 8 bases; nucleotides not matched to a gene: 9. This CDR3 reads CASSTEGQGALEAFF. The DNA of the CDR3 is TGCGCCAGCAGCACCGAGGGACAGGGGGCTCTAGAAGCTTTCTTT.

The chain has TRBV9 and TRBJ2-3; a weak D match, TRBD2 (5 bases). The ends were cut back, 0 bases at V and 3 bases at J, with 11 bases in the middle. The length of the CDR3 is 15 residues. The germline V gene has CDR1 SGDLS and CDR2 YYNGEE. CDR3 DNA sequence: TGTGCCAGCAGCGTAGCGCGCGGGTTGACAGATACGCAGTATTTT. Its protein product is CASSVARGLTDTQYF.

The V gene is TRBV15, the J gene TRBJ2-7; D gene ambiguous. Germline V gene lookup returns CDR1 LNHNV and CDR2 YYDKDF (reference sequence). The CDR3 runs 13 residues. V was pared by 0 bases and J by 3 bases, with 6 bases between. The CDR3 DNA reads TGTGCCACCAGCAGAGAACAGCTCTACGAGCAGTACTTC. It translates to CATSREQLYEQYF.

This chain connects TRBV29-1 to TRBJ2-5; the D gene is possibly TRBD1 (5 bases). The germline V and J ends were trimmed by 7 bases and 4 bases, with 19 bases remaining between them. The CDR3 is 14 amino acids. CDR1 SQVTM and CDR2 ANQGSEA come from the germline V gene. CDR3 sequence: CSAHRQSTAETQYF. The CDR3 DNA follows: TGCAGCGCTCACCGACAGTCTACCGCAGAGACCCAGTACTTC.

This chain joins TRBV5-6 and TRBJ1-2, with D perhaps matching TRBD1 (6 bases). Germline CDR1 is SGHDT and CDR2 is YYEEEE. V lost 3 bases, J lost 6 bases, and 15 bases lay in between. The CDR3 runs 14 residues. The CDR3 is CASSYYDRLDGYTF. The DNA for the CDR3 is TGTGCCAGCAGCTATTATGACAGGTTGGATGGCTACACCTTC.

The chain has TRBV5-1 and TRBJ2-3, with 13 nucleotides matching TRBD2. The CDR3 runs 15 residues. From germline, CDR1 is SGHRS and CDR2 YFSETQ. With 4 bases clipped from V and 5 bases from J, the junction kept 4 bases outside the gene matches. The CDR3 nucleotides are TGCGCCAGCAGCCGGGGACTAGCGGGGAAAGATACGCAGTATTTT. It is translated as CASSRGLAGKDTQYF.

The chain joins TRBV7-9 to TRBJ2-1; TRBD2 aligns across 11 bases. CDR1 and CDR2 (germline): SEHNR, FQNEAQ (reference sequence). The CDR3 length is 15 residues. V lost 3 bases and J lost 8; bases outside the gene matches: 6. The CDR3 DNA reads as TGTGCCAGCAGCTTTCGGGCTAGCGGGGGGTATGAGCAGTTCTTC. This gives the protein CASSFRASGGYEQFF.

The chain couples TRBV24-1 to TRBJ2-3; 8 nucleotides align to TRBD2. The CDR3 has 18 amino acids. V lost 3 bases and J lost 2; bases outside the gene matches: 12. Germline values: CDR1 KGHDR, CDR2 SFDVKD. CDR3 protein: CATSDPSREGGDTDTQYF. The CDR3 DNA reads as TGTGCCACCAGTGATCCGTCTCGGGAGGGCGGGGACACAGATACGCAGTATTTT.